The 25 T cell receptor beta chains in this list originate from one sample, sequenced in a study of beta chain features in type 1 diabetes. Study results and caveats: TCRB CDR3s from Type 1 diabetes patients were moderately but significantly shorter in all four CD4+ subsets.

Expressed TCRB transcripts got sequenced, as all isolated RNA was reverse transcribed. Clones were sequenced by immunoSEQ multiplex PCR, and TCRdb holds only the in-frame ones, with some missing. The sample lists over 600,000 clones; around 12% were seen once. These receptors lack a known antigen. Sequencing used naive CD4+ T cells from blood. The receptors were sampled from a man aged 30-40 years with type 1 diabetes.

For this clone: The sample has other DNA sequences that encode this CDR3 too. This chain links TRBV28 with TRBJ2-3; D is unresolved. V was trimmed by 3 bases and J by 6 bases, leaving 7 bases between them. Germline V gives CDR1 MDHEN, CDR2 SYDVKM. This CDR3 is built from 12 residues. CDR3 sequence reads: CASSLLGDTQYF. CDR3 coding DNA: TGTGCCAGCAGTTTGCTGGGTGATACGCAGTATTTT.

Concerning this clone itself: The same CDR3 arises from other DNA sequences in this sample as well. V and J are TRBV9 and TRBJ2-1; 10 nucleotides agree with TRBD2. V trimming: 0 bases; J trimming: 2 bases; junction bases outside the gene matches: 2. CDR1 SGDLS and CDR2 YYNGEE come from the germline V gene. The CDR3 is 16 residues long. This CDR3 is CASSVGLAGAYNEQFF. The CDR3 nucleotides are TGTGCCAGCAGCGTAGGCCTAGCGGGGGCCTACAATGAGCAGTTCTTC.

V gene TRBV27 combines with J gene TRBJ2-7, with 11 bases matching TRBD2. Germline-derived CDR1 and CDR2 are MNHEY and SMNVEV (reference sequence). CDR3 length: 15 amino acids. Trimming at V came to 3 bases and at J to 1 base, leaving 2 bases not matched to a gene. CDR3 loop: CASSLTSGVSYEQYF. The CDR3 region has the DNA TGTGCCAGCAGTTTGACTAGCGGGGTTTCCTACGAGCAGTACTTC.

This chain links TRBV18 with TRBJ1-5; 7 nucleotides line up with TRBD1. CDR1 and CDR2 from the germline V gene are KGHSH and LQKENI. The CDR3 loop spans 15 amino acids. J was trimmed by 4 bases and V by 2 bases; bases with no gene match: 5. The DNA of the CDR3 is TGTGCCAGCTCACCAGAGGGACAGATGAATCAGCCCCAGCATTTT. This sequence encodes CASSPEGQMNQPQHF. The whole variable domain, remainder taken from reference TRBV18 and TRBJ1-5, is NAGVMQNPRHLVRRRGQEARLRCSPMKGHSHVYWYRQLPEEGLKFMVYLQKENIIDESGMPKERFSAEFPKEGPSILRIQQVVRGDSAAYFCASSPEGQMNQPQHFGDGTRLSIL.

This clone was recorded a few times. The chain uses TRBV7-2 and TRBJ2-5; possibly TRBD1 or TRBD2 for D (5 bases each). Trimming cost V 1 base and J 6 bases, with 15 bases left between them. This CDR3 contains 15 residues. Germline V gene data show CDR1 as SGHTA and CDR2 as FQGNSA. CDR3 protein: CASSLVPGTDKTQYF. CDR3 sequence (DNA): TGTGCCAGCAGCTTAGTTCCAGGGACGGATAAGACCCAGTACTTC.

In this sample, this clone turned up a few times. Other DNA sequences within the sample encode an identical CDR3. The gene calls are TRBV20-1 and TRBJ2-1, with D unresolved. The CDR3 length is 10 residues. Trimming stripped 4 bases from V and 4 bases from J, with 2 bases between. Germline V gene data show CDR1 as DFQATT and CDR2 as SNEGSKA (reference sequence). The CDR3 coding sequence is TGCAGTGCTACGTACAATGAGCAGTTCTTC. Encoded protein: CSATYNEQFF.

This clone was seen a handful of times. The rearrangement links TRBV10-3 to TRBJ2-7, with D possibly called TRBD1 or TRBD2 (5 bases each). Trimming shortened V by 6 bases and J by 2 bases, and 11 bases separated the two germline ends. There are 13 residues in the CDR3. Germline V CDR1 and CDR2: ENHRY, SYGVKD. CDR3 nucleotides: TGTGCCATCAGGAGGGACCACCCCTACGAGCAGTACTTC. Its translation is CAIRRDHPYEQYF.

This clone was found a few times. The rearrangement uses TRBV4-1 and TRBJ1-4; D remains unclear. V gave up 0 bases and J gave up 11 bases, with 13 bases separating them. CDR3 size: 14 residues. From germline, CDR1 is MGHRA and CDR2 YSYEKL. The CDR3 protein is CASSQELTPGKLFF. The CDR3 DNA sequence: TGCGCCAGCAGCCAAGAGTTGACTCCGGGGAAACTGTTTTTT.

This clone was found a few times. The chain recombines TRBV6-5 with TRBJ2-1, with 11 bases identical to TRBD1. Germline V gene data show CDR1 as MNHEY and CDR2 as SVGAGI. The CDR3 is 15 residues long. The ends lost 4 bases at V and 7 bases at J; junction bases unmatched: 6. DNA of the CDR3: TGTGCCAGCAGTTCCGGACAGGGGGCGTTAAATGAGCAGTTCTTC. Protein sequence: CASSSGQGALNEQFF.

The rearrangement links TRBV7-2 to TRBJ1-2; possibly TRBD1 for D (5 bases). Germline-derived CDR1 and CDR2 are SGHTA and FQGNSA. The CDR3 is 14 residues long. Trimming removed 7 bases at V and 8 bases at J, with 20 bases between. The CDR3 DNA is TGTGCCAGCAACAGAGAGGCGGGGCTTGGGGGCTACACCTTC. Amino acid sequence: CASNREAGLGGYTF.

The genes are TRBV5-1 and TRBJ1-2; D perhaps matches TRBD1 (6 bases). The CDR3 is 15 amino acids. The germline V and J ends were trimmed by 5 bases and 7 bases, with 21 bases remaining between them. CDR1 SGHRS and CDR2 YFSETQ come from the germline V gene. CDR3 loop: CASSSGQLRGGGYTF. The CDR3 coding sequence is TGCGCCAGCAGTTCAGGACAGTTAAGAGGAGGTGGCTACACCTTC.

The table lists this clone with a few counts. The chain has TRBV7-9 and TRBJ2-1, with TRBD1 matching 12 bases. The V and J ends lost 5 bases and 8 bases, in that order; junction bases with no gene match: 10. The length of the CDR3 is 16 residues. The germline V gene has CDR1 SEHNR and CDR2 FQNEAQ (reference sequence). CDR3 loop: CASSLREGQGADEQFF. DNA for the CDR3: TGTGCCAGCAGCCTAAGAGAGGGACAGGGGGCGGATGAGCAGTTCTTC.

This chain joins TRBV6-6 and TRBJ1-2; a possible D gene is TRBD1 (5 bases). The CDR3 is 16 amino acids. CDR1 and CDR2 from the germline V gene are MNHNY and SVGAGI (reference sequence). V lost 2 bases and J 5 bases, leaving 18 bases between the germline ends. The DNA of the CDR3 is TGTGCCAGCAGTTACGAGGGGATCCCTAATGGGTATGGCTACACCTTC. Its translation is CASSYEGIPNGYGYTF.

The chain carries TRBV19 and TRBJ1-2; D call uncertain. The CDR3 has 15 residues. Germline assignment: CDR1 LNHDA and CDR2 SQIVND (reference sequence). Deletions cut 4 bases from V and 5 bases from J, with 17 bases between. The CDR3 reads CASSTEGTLFYGYTF. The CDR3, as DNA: TGTGCCAGTAGTACAGAGGGAACCCTCTTTTATGGCTACACCTTC.

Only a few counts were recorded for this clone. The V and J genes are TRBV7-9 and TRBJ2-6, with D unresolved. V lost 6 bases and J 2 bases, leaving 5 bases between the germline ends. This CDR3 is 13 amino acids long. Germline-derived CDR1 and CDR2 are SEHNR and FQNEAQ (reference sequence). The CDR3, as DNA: TGTGCCAGCAGTCCGGCTGGGGCCAACGTCCTGACTTTC. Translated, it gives CASSPAGANVLTF. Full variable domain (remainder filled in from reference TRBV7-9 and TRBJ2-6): DTGVSQNPRHKITKRGQNVTFRCDPISEHNRLYWYRQTLGQGPEFLTYFQNEAQLEKSRLLSDRFSAERPKGSFSTLEIQRTEQGDSAMYLCASSPAGANVLTFGAGSRLTVL.

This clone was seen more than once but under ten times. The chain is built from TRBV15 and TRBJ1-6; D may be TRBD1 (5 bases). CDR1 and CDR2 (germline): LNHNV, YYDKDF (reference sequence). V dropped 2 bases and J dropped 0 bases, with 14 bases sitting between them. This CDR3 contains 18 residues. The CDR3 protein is CATSRNRDGSSYNSPLHF. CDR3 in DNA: TGTGCCACCAGCAGAAACCGGGACGGGAGCTCCTATAATTCACCCCTCCACTTT.

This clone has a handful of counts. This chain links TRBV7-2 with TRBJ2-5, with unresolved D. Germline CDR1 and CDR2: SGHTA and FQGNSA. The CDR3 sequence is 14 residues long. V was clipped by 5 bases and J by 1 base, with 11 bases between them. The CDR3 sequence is CASSPTHAQETQYF. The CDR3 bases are TGTGCCAGCAGCCCGACCCATGCCCAAGAGACCCAGTACTTC.

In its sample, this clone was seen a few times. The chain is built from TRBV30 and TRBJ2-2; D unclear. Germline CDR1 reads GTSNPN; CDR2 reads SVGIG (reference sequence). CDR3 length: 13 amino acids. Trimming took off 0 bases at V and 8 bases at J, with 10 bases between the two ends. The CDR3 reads CAWSVFEQGELFF. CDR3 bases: TGTGCCTGGAGTGTATTTGAACAGGGGGAGCTGTTTTTT.

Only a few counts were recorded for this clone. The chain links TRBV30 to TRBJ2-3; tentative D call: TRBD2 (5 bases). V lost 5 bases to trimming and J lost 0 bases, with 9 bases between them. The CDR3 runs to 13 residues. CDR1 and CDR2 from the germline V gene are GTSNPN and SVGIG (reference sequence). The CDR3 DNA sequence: TGTGCCTGGGGACTTTTTAGCACAGATACGCAGTATTTT. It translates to CAWGLFSTDTQYF.

This chain's CDR3 is CASSLPTGPREQYF. The CDR3 DNA sequence: TGTGCCAGCAGCTTGCCGACAGGGCCGCGCGAGCAGTACTTC. The J gene is TRBJ2-7, the V gene TRBV7-9; TRBD1 matches at 7 bases. Per germline, CDR1 SEHNR and CDR2 FQNEAQ (reference sequence). CDR3 size: 14 residues. Unmatched junction bases numbered 8, after V lost 3 bases and J lost 6 bases.

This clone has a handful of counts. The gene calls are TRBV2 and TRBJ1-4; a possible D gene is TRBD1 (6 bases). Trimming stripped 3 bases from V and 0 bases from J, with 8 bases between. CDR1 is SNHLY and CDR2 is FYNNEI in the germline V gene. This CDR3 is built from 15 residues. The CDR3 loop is CASSDGGSTNEKLFF. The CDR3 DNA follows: TGTGCCAGCAGTGATGGGGGCTCAACTAATGAAAAACTGTTTTTT.

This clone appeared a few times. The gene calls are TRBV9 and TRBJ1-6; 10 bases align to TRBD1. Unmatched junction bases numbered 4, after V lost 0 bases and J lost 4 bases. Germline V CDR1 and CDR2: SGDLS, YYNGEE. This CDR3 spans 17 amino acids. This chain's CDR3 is CASSVATGGGYNSPLHF. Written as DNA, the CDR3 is TGTGCCAGCAGCGTAGCGACAGGGGGCGGGTATAATTCACCCCTCCACTTT.

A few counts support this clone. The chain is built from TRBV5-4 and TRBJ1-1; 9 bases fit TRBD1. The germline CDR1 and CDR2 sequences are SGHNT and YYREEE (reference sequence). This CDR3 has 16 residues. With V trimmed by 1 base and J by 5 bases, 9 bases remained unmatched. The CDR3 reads CASSLSLTGGITEAFF. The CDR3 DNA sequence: TGTGCCAGCAGCTTGTCCCTGACAGGGGGGATAACTGAAGCTTTCTTT.

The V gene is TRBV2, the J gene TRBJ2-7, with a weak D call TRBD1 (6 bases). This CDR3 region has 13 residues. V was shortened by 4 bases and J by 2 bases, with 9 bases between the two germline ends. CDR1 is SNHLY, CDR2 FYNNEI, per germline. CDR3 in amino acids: CASSGDIPYEQYF. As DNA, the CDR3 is TGTGCCAGCAGTGGGGACATTCCCTACGAGCAGTACTTC.

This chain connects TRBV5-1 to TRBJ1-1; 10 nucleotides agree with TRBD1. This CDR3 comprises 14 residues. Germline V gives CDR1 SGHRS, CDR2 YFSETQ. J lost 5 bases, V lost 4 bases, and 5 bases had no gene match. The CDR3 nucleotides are TGCGCCAGCAGCCTCGGGACAGGGGTGACTGAAGCTTTCTTT. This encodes CASSLGTGVTEAFF.